This T cell receptor (beta chain) was sequenced in a study of shared clonotypes between healthy human individuals. Study details: The study used three CD4 naive, three CD4 memory, two CD8 naive and one CD8 memory plate per donor.

The CDR3 contains 14 residues. Losses at the gene ends were 7 bases for V and 0 bases for J; bases not matched to a gene: 5. Germline lookup yields CDR1 SGDLS and CDR2 YYNGEE. The repertoire was sequenced with immunoSEQ multiplex PCR; TCRdb's copy has only in-frame clones and lacks some. This sample has millions of clones, with over 90% found just once. Splitting of CD4+ cells produced CD45RA+ naive and CD45RA-negative memory subsets. The chain recombines TRBV9 with TRBJ2-5, with 8 bases lining up with TRBD2. Sequenced material: naive CD4+ T cells from PBMCs. As for subset: CD45RA+ positively selected. The sequence came from a man younger than 35 in good health. Some clones in this sample may be carry-over from other donors' samples. CDR3 sequence: CASGLGRDQETQYF. For the CDR3, the DNA is TGTGCCAGCGGTCTCGGGAGGGACCAAGAGACCCAGTACTTC.